This passage covers 18 T cell receptor beta chains from one sample sequenced in a study of T cells in Graves' hyperthyroidism and ophthalmopathy. Regions amplified from RNA transcripts were the TCR beta CDR3 regions. The HTBI primer set served for first-round RT-PCR of the TCR CDR3. MiXCR, applied by TCRdb to the multiplex PCR reads, yields one record per CDR3 protein. The sample lists hundreds of thousands of distinct CDR3 sequences; 13% to 15% were seen once. Sequences were obtained from blood. These receptors all stem from a woman aged 18-29 years with Graves' hyperthyroidism.

This rearrangement joins TRBV9 to TRBJ1-2; perhaps TRBD1 as D (5 bases). CDR3 length equals 18 residues. The V gene lost 5 bases and the J gene lost 4 bases, with 27 bases spanning the gap. Germline-derived CDR1 and CDR2 are SGDLS and YYNGEE. In nucleotides, the CDR3 is TGTGCCAGCAGTCACCCTATCGCCGGGACGCCCGGCGGCTATGGCTACACCTTC. Protein: CASSHPIAGTPGGYGYTF.

V and J are TRBV6-5 and TRBJ2-7; TRBD1 might be the D (6 bases). Germline V gene data show CDR1 as MNHEY and CDR2 as SVGAGI. CDR3 length: 15 amino acids. Trimming cost V 2 bases and J 2 bases, with 13 bases left between them. This chain's CDR3 is CASSYHGQQTYEQYF. The CDR3 DNA reads as TGTGCCAGCAGTTACCACGGACAGCAAACCTACGAGCAGTACTTC.

This sequence joins TRBV18 and TRBJ1-6; D is undetermined. CDR1 and CDR2 (germline): KGHSH, LQKENI. With 1 base removed from V and 7 bases from J, the gap between germline ends came to 8 bases. The CDR3 has 14 amino acids. The CDR3 reads CASSPQTGNSPLHF. Here the CDR3 DNA reads TGTGCCAGCTCACCACAAACGGGGAATTCACCCCTCCACTTT.

This clonotype was counted many times. V gene TRBV20-1 combines with J gene TRBJ2-7; TRBD2 agrees at 9 bases. CDR3 size: 16 residues. The germline gives CDR1 DFQATT, CDR2 SNEGSKA (reference sequence). Trimming took 1 base from V and 3 from J; bases not matched to a gene: 10. The CDR3 region has the DNA TGCAGTGCTAGAGCGGCTAGCGGGGCGTTTGGCTACGAGCAGTACTTC. Protein product: CSARAASGAFGYEQYF.

This clonotype occurred many times. The chain couples TRBV20-1 to TRBJ2-7; maybe TRBD2 (5 bases). Germline V gene data show CDR1 as DFQATT and CDR2 as SNEGSKA (reference sequence). The CDR3 covers 16 residues. V shed 3 bases and J shed 3 bases, with 21 bases lying between them. The CDR3 bases are TGCAGTGCTAGCGGGATCGGGATAAACAAGGGCTACGAGCAGTACTTC. Protein: CSASGIGINKGYEQYF.

This clonotype was detected ten times or more. This chain connects TRBV6-5 to TRBJ2-7; TRBD2 matches at 9 bases. In germline, CDR1 is MNHEY, CDR2 SVGAGI. The CDR3 spans 15 residues. V dropped 2 bases and J dropped 1; count of bases not matched to a gene: 3. This CDR3 reads CASSYVAGGSYEQYF. The CDR3 coding sequence is TGTGCCAGCAGTTACGTCGCGGGAGGGTCCTACGAGCAGTACTTC.

For this clonotype: A single base separates this from a much larger clone, so it may be a read error. The chain uses TRBV16 and TRBJ2-1, with D maybe TRBD1 (5 bases). In germline, CDR1 is KGHSY, CDR2 FQNENV. The CDR3 is made up of 15 amino acids. Trimming stripped 0 bases from V and 10 bases from J, with 16 bases between. In nucleotides, the CDR3 is TGTGCCAGCAGCCAATCTAGCACAGGATACTACGAGCAGTTCTTC. This gives the protein CASSQSSTGYYEQFF.

There are many counts of this clonotype. V is TRBV7-6 and J is TRBJ2-3, with 8 bases identical to TRBD2. From germline, CDR1 is SGHVS and CDR2 FNYEAQ. This CDR3 is 16 amino acids long. Germline trimming cut 5 bases from V and 0 bases from J; bases unmatched to any gene: 7. CDR3 region: CASSVHGRGSTDTQYF. DNA for the CDR3: TGTGCCAGCAGCGTTCACGGGAGGGGGAGCACAGATACGCAGTATTTT.

This clonotype occurred many times. V usage is TRBV2 and J usage is TRBJ2-1; 14 bases are shared with TRBD2. Germline CDR1 and CDR2: SNHLY and FYNNEI. The CDR3 has 14 residues. With 7 bases clipped from V and 6 bases from J, the junction kept 2 bases outside the gene matches. The CDR3 DNA reads as TGTGCCAGCACCGGGACTAGCGGGAGCAATGAGCAGTTCTTC. This sequence encodes CASTGTSGSNEQFF.

The chain is built from TRBV6-2 or TRBV6-3 and TRBJ2-5, with TRBD2 matching 7 bases. After removal of 0 bases from V and 2 bases from J, the junction contained 9 bases not matched to a gene. The CDR3 has 17 amino acids. CDR1 and CDR2 from the germline V gene are MNHEY and SVGEGT. DNA for the CDR3: TGTGCCAGCAGTTACTCGATGGCGGGGGTCGGGCAAGAGACCCAGTACTTC. Protein product: CASSYSMAGVGQETQYF.

This clonotype was found many times. The V gene is TRBV9, the J gene TRBJ2-5, with D perhaps TRBD1 (6 bases). Trimming left V 5 bases short and J 7 bases short, with 9 bases between. The CDR3 is 11 amino acids. The germline gives CDR1 SGDLS, CDR2 YYNGEE. CDR3 coding DNA: TGTGCCAGCAGTGAAGGGGGGACCCAGTACTTC. Translation gives CASSEGGTQYF.

Only a few counts were recorded for this clonotype. The V and J genes are TRBV6-2 or TRBV6-3 and TRBJ1-5; TRBD1 aligns across 7 bases. Trimming removed 0 bases from V and 4 bases from J; junction bases left unmatched: 9. This CDR3 has 17 amino acids. Germline V gene data show CDR1 as MNHEY and CDR2 as SVGEGT. CDR3 protein: CASSYSTGRLKNQPQHF. The DNA of the CDR3 is TGTGCCAGCAGTTACTCGACAGGGAGGTTGAAAAATCAGCCCCAGCATTTT.

This clonotype was counted at least ten times. The chain couples TRBV7-6 to TRBJ2-1, with TRBD2 matching over 9 bases. V shed 3 bases and J 9 bases; nucleotides not matched to a gene: 15. The CDR3 length is 17 residues. Germline CDR1 is SGHVS and CDR2 is FNYEAQ. The CDR3 coding sequence is TGTGCCAGCAGCTTGGCGCGGACTAGCGCCCCAAAGGCTGAGCAGTTCTTC. Translation gives CASSLARTSAPKAEQFF.

This clonotype was seen repeatedly, ten times or more. The chain uses TRBV6-2 or TRBV6-3 and TRBJ2-7; D remains unclear. V dropped 6 bases and J dropped 0 bases, with 12 bases sitting between them. Per germline, CDR1 MNHEY and CDR2 SVGEGT. This CDR3 is built from 14 residues. DNA for the CDR3: TGTGCCAGCAGACCCCGGGCCAACTCCTACGAGCAGTACTTC. Its translation is CASRPRANSYEQYF.

This clonotype appeared a few times. The V gene is TRBV19, the J gene TRBJ1-2; 7 bases line up with TRBD1. In germline, CDR1 is LNHDA, CDR2 SQIVND (reference sequence). The CDR3 covers 13 residues. The trim removed 6 bases at V and 3 bases at J, leaving 4 bases unmatched. The CDR3, as DNA: TGTGCCAGTAGACGGGACAGCTACTATGGCTACACCTTC. It yields the protein CASRRDSYYGYTF.

The genes are TRBV29-1 and TRBJ1-4; 9 nucleotides align to TRBD1. This CDR3 spans 17 amino acids. J lost 4 bases, V lost 0 bases, and 9 bases had no gene match. Germline CDR1 and CDR2: SQVTM and ANQGSEA. CDR3 amino acids: CSVEDPGTGKLNEKLFF. The CDR3 DNA reads TGCAGCGTTGAAGACCCCGGGACAGGGAAGCTTAATGAAAAACTGTTTTTT.

This clonotype is a singleton in its sample. The chain links TRBV6-5 to TRBJ2-1, with D hard to call. This CDR3 is 15 amino acids long. V gave up 2 bases and J gave up 3 bases, with 11 bases separating them. The germline V gene has CDR1 MNHEY and CDR2 SVGAGI. This CDR3 reads CASSYGESGYNEQFF. DNA of the CDR3: TGTGCCAGCAGTTACGGCGAGAGTGGCTACAATGAGCAGTTCTTC.

A few counts support this clonotype. V is TRBV7-9 and J is TRBJ1-2; 7 bases agree with TRBD1. The CDR3 covers 15 residues. Looked up from germline, CDR1 is SEHNR and CDR2 is FQNEAQ (reference sequence). After removal of 6 bases from V and 3 bases from J, the junction contained 10 bases not matched to a gene. The CDR3 here is CASSSPDRADYGYTF. The CDR3 bases are TGTGCCAGCAGTTCTCCAGACAGGGCCGACTATGGCTACACCTTC. The complete variable domain, with remaining parts taken from reference TRBV7-9 and TRBJ1-2, reads DTGVSQNPRHKITKRGQNVTFRCDPISEHNRLYWYRQTLGQGPEFLTYFQNEAQLEKSRLLSDRFSAERPKGSFSTLEIQRTEQGDSAMYLCASSSPDRADYGYTFGSGTRLTVV.